The 14 T cell receptor beta chains below come from one sample, sequenced in a study of fetal regulatory T cell absence and autoimmunity. Clones were sequenced by immunoSEQ multiplex PCR, and TCRdb holds only the in-frame ones, with some missing. The sample has 46,000 or so clones, roughly 83% seen once; the top ten hold roughly 0.37%. The sequencing input was cord blood. The receptors stem from a newborn boy with IPEX syndrome.

The V and J genes are TRBV5-6 and TRBJ2-3; D is unresolved. The V end lost 5 bases, the J end lost 0 bases, and 10 bases lay between the germline ends. The CDR3 runs to 14 residues. CDR1 is SGHDT and CDR2 is YYEEEE in the germline V gene. The CDR3 region is CASSLGLSTDTQYF. The CDR3 DNA reads as TGTGCCAGCAGTCTAGGGCTTAGCACAGATACGCAGTATTTT.

The chain couples TRBV23-1 to TRBJ2-5; D gene unclear. TRBV23-1 counts as an open reading frame of uncertain function. The CDR3 has 14 amino acids. V was trimmed by 7 bases and J by 1 base, leaving 13 bases between them. The CDR3 DNA is TGCGCCAGCAACAACCCAAAATTCCAAGAGACCCAGTACTTC. This sequence encodes CASNNPKFQETQYF.

The rearrangement links TRBV6-5 to TRBJ2-7; TRBD1 aligns across 9 bases. Germline assignment: CDR1 MNHEY and CDR2 SVGAGI. The V gene end was trimmed by 2 bases and the J gene end by 3 bases; junction bases not matched to a gene: 2. The CDR3 loop spans 14 amino acids. CDR3 loop: CASSYETGGYEQYF. CDR3 sequence (DNA): TGTGCCAGCAGTTACGAGACAGGGGGCTACGAGCAGTACTTC.

The CDR3 coding sequence is TGCGCCAGCAGTGAGTCGGGACAGGGCGACGAGCAGTACTTC. This gives the protein CASSESGQGDEQYF. The chain joins TRBV10-1 to TRBJ2-7; 9 bases agree with TRBD1. V lost 0 bases and J lost 5; bases outside the gene matches: 2. Germline CDR1 reads WNHNN; CDR2 reads SYGVQD (reference sequence). CDR3 length: 14 amino acids.

The chain recombines TRBV2 with TRBJ2-7; the match to TRBD1 covers 8 bases. CDR3 length: 15 amino acids. Germline V lookup: CDR1 SNHLY, CDR2 FYNNEI. With V trimmed by 7 bases and J by 1 base, 9 bases remained unmatched. The CDR3 sequence is CASTPGGSKSYEQYF. The CDR3, as DNA: TGTGCCAGCACCCCAGGGGGCTCTAAGTCCTACGAGCAGTACTTC. Variable domain in full (rest from reference TRBV2 and TRBJ2-7): EPEVTQTPSHQVTQMGQEVILRCVPISNHLYFYWYRQILGQKVEFLVSFYNNEISEKSEIFDDQFSVERPDGSNFTLKIRSTKLEDSAMYFCASTPGGSKSYEQYFGPGTRLTVT.

The chain combines TRBV5-1 with TRBJ1-1; D might be TRBD1 (6 bases). The germline gives CDR1 SGHRS, CDR2 YFSETQ. With 2 bases removed from V and 2 bases from J, the gap between germline ends came to 13 bases. The CDR3 totals 15 residues. As DNA, the CDR3 is TGCGCCAGCAGCTTTCTCCCCAGGGGTAACACTGAAGCTTTCTTT. This gives the protein CASSFLPRGNTEAFF.

The V gene is TRBV5-4, the J gene TRBJ1-4; 8 bases line up with TRBD1. Germline V lookup: CDR1 SGHNT, CDR2 YYREEE (reference sequence). V gave up 0 bases and J gave up 6 bases; unmatched junction bases: 1. CDR3 length equals 14 residues. In DNA, the CDR3 is TGTGCCAGCAGCTTGGCAGGGGGCGATGAAAAACTGTTTTTT. It encodes CASSLAGGDEKLFF.

The chain carries TRBV6-5 and TRBJ1-5; possibly TRBD1 for D (5 bases). Trimming cost V 6 bases and J 4 bases, with 13 bases left between them. In germline, CDR1 is MNHEY, CDR2 SVGAGI. The CDR3 is made up of 14 amino acids. CDR3 in amino acids: CASSPGRLNQPQHF. The CDR3 coding sequence is TGTGCCAGCAGCCCGGGACGGCTAAATCAGCCCCAGCATTTT.

The J gene is TRBJ1-1, the V gene TRBV6-1; D not resolved. CDR3 size: 14 residues. V was trimmed by 4 bases and J by 0 bases, leaving 9 bases between them. The germline CDR1 and CDR2 sequences are MNHNS and SASEGT. CDR3 sequence: CASSVTFLNTEAFF. The CDR3 DNA follows: TGTGCCAGCAGTGTCACCTTCTTGAACACTGAAGCTTTCTTT.

The rearrangement joins TRBV11-2 to TRBJ1-2, with a weak D call TRBD1 (5 bases). Germline CDR1 SGHAT, CDR2 FQNNGV. Trimming took off 5 bases at V and 3 bases at J, with 10 bases between the two ends. The CDR3 extends over 13 amino acids. CDR3 loop: CASSPGTDYGYTF. CDR3 nucleotides: TGTGCCAGCAGCCCCGGGACCGACTATGGCTACACCTTC.

This chain's CDR3 is CASTHGTSAGADTQYF. For the CDR3, the DNA is TGTGCCAGTACCCATGGGACTAGCGCTGGGGCAGATACGCAGTATTTT. The chain joins TRBV19 to TRBJ2-3; 10 bases line up with TRBD2. Germline assignment: CDR1 LNHDA and CDR2 SQIVND (reference sequence). The V segment lost 7 bases and the J segment 4 bases; nucleotides outside the gene matches: 11. This CDR3 region has 16 residues.

The count of this clone is one. This chain links TRBV5-1 with TRBJ1-5, with TRBD1 matching over 7 bases. The germline V gene has CDR1 SGHRS and CDR2 YFSETQ. The trim removed 0 bases at V and 7 bases at J, leaving 10 bases unmatched. The CDR3 runs 16 residues. CDR3 coding DNA: TGCGCCAGCAGCTTGGATCCGGGACAGTGGGACCAGCCCCAGCATTTT. Amino acids: CASSLDPGQWDQPQHF.

J is TRBJ2-4 and V is TRBV7-2, with 9 bases matching TRBD2. The V gene's germline CDR1 is SGHTA and CDR2 FQGNSA. This CDR3 contains 16 residues. Germline trimming cut 5 bases from V and 3 bases from J; bases unmatched to any gene: 8. This CDR3 is CASSRSGGKVKNIQYF. In nucleotides, the CDR3 is TGTGCCAGCAGCCGTAGCGGGGGAAAGGTCAAAAACATTCAGTACTTC.

The genes are TRBV7-9 and TRBJ2-3; unclear D gene. Trimming pared 5 bases from V and 6 bases from J, leaving 9 bases between. The CDR3 has 12 amino acids. From germline, CDR1 is SEHNR and CDR2 FQNEAQ (reference sequence). CDR3 amino acids: CASSPASDTQYF. In DNA form, the CDR3 reads TGTGCCAGCAGCCCTGCCAGCGATACGCAGTATTTT.